The 14 T cell receptor beta chains given below trace back to one sample, sequenced in a study of blood T cell repertoires in COVID-19. TCRdb's copy holds only in-frame clones and misses some; the assay was immunoSEQ multiplex PCR. The sample consists of roughly 30,000 clones, 80% to 90% of them appearing once. The sample taken for sequencing was peripheral blood. The receptor source for this set is a human donor with acute or convalescent COVID-19. The donor label of this sample is uncertain.

This clone has only one observation. The chain has TRBV3-1 (or the pseudogene TRBV3-2) and TRBJ2-6; perhaps TRBD1 as D (5 bases). Between the trimmed V and J ends, which lost 0 bases and 2 bases, there was a span of 8 bases. The CDR3 totals 16 residues. CDR1 LGHDT and CDR2 YNNKEL come from the germline V gene (reference sequence). The CDR3 DNA is TGTGCCAGCAGCCAAGATATAGGGGCTGGGGCCAACGTCCTGACTTTC. It specifies CASSQDIGAGANVLTF.

The chain joins TRBV5-4 to TRBJ2-1, with 7 bases fitting TRBD2. V trimming: 4 bases; J trimming: 1 base; junction bases outside the gene matches: 5. The germline CDR1 and CDR2 sequences are SGHNT and YYREEE (reference sequence). This CDR3 contains 15 residues. The CDR3 DNA is TGTGCCAGCAGCCCGCGCGGGGGTTCCTACAATGAGCAGTTCTTC. Translation: CASSPRGGSYNEQFF.

The chain uses TRBV19 and TRBJ2-4; a possible D gene is TRBD1 (5 bases). The CDR3 is 13 residues long. The V and J ends lost 5 bases and 4 bases respectively, with 9 bases between them. In germline, CDR1 is LNHDA, CDR2 SQIVND (reference sequence). CDR3 region: CASSPAGKNIQYF. The CDR3 DNA is TGTGCCAGTAGTCCCGCAGGGAAAAACATTCAGTACTTC.

This clone was detected only a few times. This chain joins TRBV7-2 and TRBJ1-2; D not resolved. Germline CDR1 and CDR2: SGHTA and FQGNSA. The CDR3 totals 11 residues. Trimming cost V 5 bases and J 5 bases, with 6 bases left between them. CDR3 coding DNA: TGTGCCAGCAGCCTAACGTATGGCTACACCTTC. It translates to CASSLTYGYTF.

The V gene is TRBV28, the J gene TRBJ1-5, with D perhaps TRBD1 (5 bases). Trimming removed 4 bases from V and 4 bases from J, with 26 bases in between. Germline values: CDR1 MDHEN, CDR2 SYDVKM. CDR3 size: 19 residues. The CDR3 here is CASSSRQWSGTIRNQPQHF. CDR3 DNA sequence: TGTGCCAGCAGTTCGAGACAGTGGTCAGGAACAATCCGGAATCAGCCCCAGCATTTT. Looking up the rest from reference TRBV28 and TRBJ1-5 gives the full variable domain: DVKVTQSSRYLVKRTGEKVFLECVQDMDHENMFWYRQDPGLGLRLIYFSYDVKMKEKGDIPEGYSVSREKKERFSLILESASTNQTSMYLCASSSRQWSGTIRNQPQHFGDGTRLSIL.

The chain carries TRBV18 and TRBJ2-5; no definite D call. Germline CDR1 and CDR2: KGHSH and LQKENI. V lost 3 bases and J 3 bases, leaving 2 bases between the germline ends. The CDR3 runs 11 residues. CDR3 sequence reads: CASSPKETQYF. CDR3 bases: TGTGCCAGCTCACCCAAAGAGACCCAGTACTTC.

This clone was counted a single time. The chain combines TRBV7-2 with TRBJ1-2; unclear D gene. CDR1 and CDR2 (germline): SGHTA, FQGNSA. CDR3 size: 16 residues. The ends were cut back, 1 base at V and 0 bases at J, with 12 bases in the middle. CDR3 DNA: TGTGCCAGCAGCTTAGGCTTAGAGAGGGCTAACTATGGCTACACCTTC. It encodes CASSLGLERANYGYTF.

The chain couples TRBV5-1 to TRBJ1-2; TRBD1 might be the D (6 bases). The CDR3 is 15 amino acids. V lost 0 bases and J lost 8, with 17 bases in between. Germline V lookup: CDR1 SGHRS, CDR2 YFSETQ. The CDR3 DNA reads as TGCGCCAGCAGCTTGGTCGCAGCTAGGGGGAGCGGCTACACCTTC. This gives the protein CASSLVAARGSGYTF.

This chain uses TRBV11-3 with TRBJ2-7, with a possible D match to TRBD2 (6 bases). Germline V gene lookup returns CDR1 SGHNT and CDR2 YENEEA. Trimming took off 5 bases at V and 2 bases at J, with 16 bases between the two ends. The CDR3 has 15 residues. CDR3 DNA: TGTGCCAGCAGCAAGCCGGGGACTGCCACCTACGAGCAGTACTTC. It codes for CASSKPGTATYEQYF.

The V gene is TRBV2, the J gene TRBJ1-5; D unclear. With 3 bases removed from V and 15 bases from J, the gap between germline ends came to 12 bases. The CDR3 runs to 11 residues. Germline CDR1 reads SNHLY; CDR2 reads FYNNEI. The CDR3 coding sequence is TGTGCCAGCAGTGAGGCGGAGGTGAGGCATTTT. Translating gives CASSEAEVRHF.

The rearrangement joins TRBV9 to TRBJ2-3, with a weak D call TRBD1 (5 bases). Germline V gene lookup returns CDR1 SGDLS and CDR2 YYNGEE. V lost 0 bases to trimming and J lost 2 bases, with 10 bases between them. The CDR3 totals 15 residues. CDR3 coding DNA: TGTGCCAGCAGCGTAGAGGGGTCACTCACAGATACGCAGTATTTT. Translation gives CASSVEGSLTDTQYF.

This clone was seen once. This sequence joins TRBV2 and TRBJ2-3, with 9 bases fitting TRBD2. Trimming removed 6 bases from V and 0 bases from J; junction bases left unmatched: 19. Germline loops: CDR1 SNHLY, CDR2 FYNNEI. The CDR3 totals 20 residues. DNA of the CDR3: TGTGCCAGCAGGGAATCCCGATTTGCGGGGGGGCCTTCTAGCACAGATACGCAGTATTTT. This sequence encodes CASRESRFAGGPSSTDTQYF.

This chain links TRBV2 with TRBJ2-7; TRBD1 agrees at 10 bases. CDR3 length equals 14 residues. The germline CDR1 and CDR2 sequences are SNHLY and FYNNEI. V gave up 6 bases and J gave up 6 bases; unmatched junction bases: 8. The CDR3 DNA reads as TGTGCCAGCAGGGGGGACAGGGGTACTGGCGAGCAGTACTTC. Translated: CASRGDRGTGEQYF.

There are a few counts of this clone. The V call is TRBV19, the J call TRBJ1-1; TRBD1 matches at 7 bases. Trimming cost V 5 bases and J 10 bases; bases outside gene matches: 13. The CDR3 has 14 amino acids. Germline CDR1 is LNHDA and CDR2 is SQIVND (reference sequence). The CDR3 sequence is CASSETSGGRGAFF. Here the CDR3 DNA reads TGTGCCAGTAGTGAAACCTCAGGGGGAAGGGGAGCTTTCTTT.